The source of this T cell receptor beta chain is a study of CD8 T cells in ankylosing spondylitis. Study outcomes and limitations: CD8+ cells made up the disease-linked clones, which were relatively rare in peripheral blood. According to the report, clones linked to the disease were significantly enriched in matched synovial fluid samples taken from ankylosing spondylitis patients. Past studies reported some motif variants in reactive arthritis synovial fluid and blood. What seemed typical of ankylosing spondylitis blood was a TCR beta motif built from 7 or 8 highly homologous variants.

V was cut by 6 bases and J by 5 bases, with 12 bases left in between. CDR1 and CDR2 from the germline V gene are DFQATT and SNEGSKA (reference sequence). This CDR3 comprises 12 residues. Remarks on this clonotype: Its antigen is unknown.

Molecular-barcoded quantitative 5'-RACE produced these TCR beta libraries. Each CDR3 protein gets one entry after TCRdb re-called the 5' RACE reads with MiXCR. The profile shows 350,000 or so distinct CDR3 sequences, approximately 8.2% of them singletons. V usage is TRBV20-1 and J usage is TRBJ2-3; TRBD1 might be the D (6 bases). The sequenced material came from blood, either unsorted or a sorted T cell fraction (not recorded which). The receptor was isolated from a male donor with ankylosing spondylitis. Here the CDR3 reads CSALLGGDTQYF. CDR3 DNA sequence: TGCAGTGCACTACTAGGGGGAGATACGCAGTATTTT.